The clone carrying this T cell receptor (beta chain) was found many times. The antigen remains undetermined. This sample was included in a study of response to subunit inactivated influenza vaccine. Notes on the study in general: Seasonal influenza vaccination, on each occasion, was suggested by the authors to recruit few new T cells.

The J segment lost 6 bases and the V segment lost 6 bases, leaving 10 bases of the junction unmatched. Germline lookup yields CDR1 DFQATT and CDR2 SNEGSKA (reference sequence). The CDR3 length is 13 residues. One entry per CDR3 protein, called by TCRdb with MiXCR from the RT-PCR reads. This sample has roughly 760,000 distinct CDR3 sequences, with around 21% found just once. This TCR derives from a man aged 50-59 years who received an inactivated influenza vaccine. The genes are TRBV20-1 and TRBJ1-2; the match to TRBD1 covers 7 bases. The sample in question was PBMCs from blood, obtained approximately 5 days after vaccination. CDR3 sequence: CSADVQGRDGYTF. DNA for the CDR3: TGCAGTGCCGATGTACAGGGGAGGGATGGCTACACCTTC.